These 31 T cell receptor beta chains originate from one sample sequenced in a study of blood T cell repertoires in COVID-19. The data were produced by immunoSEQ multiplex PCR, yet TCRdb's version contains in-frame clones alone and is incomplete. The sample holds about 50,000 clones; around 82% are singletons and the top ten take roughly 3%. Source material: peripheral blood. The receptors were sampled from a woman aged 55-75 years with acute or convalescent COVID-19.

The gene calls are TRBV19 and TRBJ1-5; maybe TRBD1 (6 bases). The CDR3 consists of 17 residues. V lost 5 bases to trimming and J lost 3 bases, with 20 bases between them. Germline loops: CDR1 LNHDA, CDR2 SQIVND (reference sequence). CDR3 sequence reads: CASSQVTTGFSNQPQHF. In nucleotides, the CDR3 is TGTGCCAGTAGTCAGGTAACAACAGGGTTTTCCAATCAGCCCCAGCATTTT.

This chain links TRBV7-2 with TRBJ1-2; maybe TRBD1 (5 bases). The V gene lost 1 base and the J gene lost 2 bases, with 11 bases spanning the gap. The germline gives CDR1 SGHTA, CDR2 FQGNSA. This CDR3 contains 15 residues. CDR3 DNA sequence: TGTGCCAGCAGCTTAGATAGGGGTTCGAACTATGGCTACACCTTC. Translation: CASSLDRGSNYGYTF.

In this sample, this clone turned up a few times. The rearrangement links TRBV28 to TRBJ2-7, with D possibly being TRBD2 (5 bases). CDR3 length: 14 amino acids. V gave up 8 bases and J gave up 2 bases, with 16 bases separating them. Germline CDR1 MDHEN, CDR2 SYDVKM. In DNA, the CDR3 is TGTGCCAGCTCCGTAAAATCCGGGGCCTACGAGCAGTACTTC. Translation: CASSVKSGAYEQYF.

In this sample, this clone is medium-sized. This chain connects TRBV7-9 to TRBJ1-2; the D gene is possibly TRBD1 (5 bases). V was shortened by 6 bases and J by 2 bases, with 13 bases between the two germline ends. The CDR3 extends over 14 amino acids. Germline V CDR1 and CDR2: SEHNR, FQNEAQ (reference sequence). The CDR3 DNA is TGTGCCAGCAGGGCCAGGGCAGAAAACTATGGCTACACCTTC. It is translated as CASRARAENYGYTF.

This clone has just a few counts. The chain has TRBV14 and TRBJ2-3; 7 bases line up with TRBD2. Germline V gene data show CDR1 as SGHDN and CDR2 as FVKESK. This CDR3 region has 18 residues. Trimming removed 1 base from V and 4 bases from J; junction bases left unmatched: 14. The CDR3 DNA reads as TGTGCCAGCAGCCAAGCCGCACCGGGACCAGGGAGGGCAGATACGCAGTATTTT. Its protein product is CASSQAAPGPGRADTQYF. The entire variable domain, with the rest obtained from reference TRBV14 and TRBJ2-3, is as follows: EAGVTQFPSHSVIEKGQTVTLRCDPISGHDNLYWYRRVMGKEIKFLLHFVKESKQDESGMPNNRFLAERTGGTYSTLKVQPAELEDSGVYFCASSQAAPGPGRADTQYFGPGTRLTVL.

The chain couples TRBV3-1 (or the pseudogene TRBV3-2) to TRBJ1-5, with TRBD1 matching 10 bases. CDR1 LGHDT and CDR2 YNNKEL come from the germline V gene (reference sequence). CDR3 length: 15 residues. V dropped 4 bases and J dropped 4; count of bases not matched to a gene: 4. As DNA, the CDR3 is TGTGCCAGCAGCCCAGACAGGGGGCTTAATCAGCCCCAGCATTTT. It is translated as CASSPDRGLNQPQHF.

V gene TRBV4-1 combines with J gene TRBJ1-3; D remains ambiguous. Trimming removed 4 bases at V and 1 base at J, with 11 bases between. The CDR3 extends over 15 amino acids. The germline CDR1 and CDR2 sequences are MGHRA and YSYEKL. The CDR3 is CASSPSMRSGNTIYF. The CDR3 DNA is TGCGCCAGCAGCCCAAGTATGAGGTCTGGAAACACCATATATTTT.

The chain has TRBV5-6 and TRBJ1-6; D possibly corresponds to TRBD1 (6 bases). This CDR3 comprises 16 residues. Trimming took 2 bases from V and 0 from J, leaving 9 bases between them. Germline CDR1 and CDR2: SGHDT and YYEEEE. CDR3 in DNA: TGTGCCAGCAGCTTTACAGGGATCTCCTATAATTCACCCCTCCACTTT. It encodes CASSFTGISYNSPLHF.

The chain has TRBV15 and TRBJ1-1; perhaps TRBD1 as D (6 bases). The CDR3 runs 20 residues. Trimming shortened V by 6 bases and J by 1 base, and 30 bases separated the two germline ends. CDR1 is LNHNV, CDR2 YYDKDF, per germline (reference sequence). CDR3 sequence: CATSTGHLYTHPNSNTEAFF. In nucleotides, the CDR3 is TGTGCCACCAGTACGGGACACCTCTACACCCACCCAAACTCGAACACTGAAGCTTTCTTT.

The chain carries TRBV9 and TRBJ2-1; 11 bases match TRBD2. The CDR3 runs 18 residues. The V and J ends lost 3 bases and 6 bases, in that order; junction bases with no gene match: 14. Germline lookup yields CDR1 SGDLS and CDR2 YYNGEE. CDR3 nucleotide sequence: TGTGCCAGCAGCGCCCTTAGCGGGAGGGCCACCTTTGGCAATGAGCAGTTCTTC. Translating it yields CASSALSGRATFGNEQFF. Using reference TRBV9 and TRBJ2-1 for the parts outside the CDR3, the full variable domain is DSGVTQTPKHLITATGQRVTLRCSPRSGDLSVYWYQQSLDQGLQFLIQYYNGEERAKGNILERFSAQQFPDLHSELNLSSLELGDSALYFCASSALSGRATFGNEQFFGPGTRLTVL.

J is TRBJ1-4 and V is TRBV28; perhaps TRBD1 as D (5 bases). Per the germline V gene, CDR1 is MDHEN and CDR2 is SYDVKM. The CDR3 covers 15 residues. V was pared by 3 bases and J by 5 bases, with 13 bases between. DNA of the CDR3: TGTGCCAGCAGTTTTTCAGGGTCTGGAAATGAAAAACTGTTTTTT. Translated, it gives CASSFSGSGNEKLFF.

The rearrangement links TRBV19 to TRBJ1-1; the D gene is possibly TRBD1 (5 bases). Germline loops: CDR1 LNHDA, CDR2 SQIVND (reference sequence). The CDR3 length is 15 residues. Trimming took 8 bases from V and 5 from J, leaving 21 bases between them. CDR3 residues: CASPPSSGQGTEAFF. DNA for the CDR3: TGTGCCAGTCCACCTTCGTCCGGGCAGGGAACTGAAGCTTTCTTT.

This CDR3 reads CAIKTREAKNIQYF. In DNA, the CDR3 is TGTGCCATCAAGACGCGGGAGGCCAAAAACATTCAGTACTTC. The chain carries TRBV10-3 and TRBJ2-4; 7 bases map to TRBD2. Germline lookup yields CDR1 ENHRY and CDR2 SYGVKD. V gave up 7 bases and J gave up 1 base; unmatched junction bases: 4. There are 14 residues in the CDR3.

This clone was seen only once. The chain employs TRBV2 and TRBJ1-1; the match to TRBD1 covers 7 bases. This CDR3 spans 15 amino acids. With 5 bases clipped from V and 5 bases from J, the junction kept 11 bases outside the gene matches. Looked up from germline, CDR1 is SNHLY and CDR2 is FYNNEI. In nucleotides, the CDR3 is TGTGCCAGCAGTCCTACCCAGGGGGGAAGGACTGAAGCTTTCTTT. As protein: CASSPTQGGRTEAFF.

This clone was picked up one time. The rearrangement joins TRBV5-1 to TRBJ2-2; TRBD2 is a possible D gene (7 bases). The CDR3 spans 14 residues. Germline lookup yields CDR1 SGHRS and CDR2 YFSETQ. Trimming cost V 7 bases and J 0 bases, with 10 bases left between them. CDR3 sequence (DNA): TGCGCCAGCTGCGGGGGCCCGAACACCGGGGAGCTGTTTTTT. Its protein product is CASCGGPNTGELFF.

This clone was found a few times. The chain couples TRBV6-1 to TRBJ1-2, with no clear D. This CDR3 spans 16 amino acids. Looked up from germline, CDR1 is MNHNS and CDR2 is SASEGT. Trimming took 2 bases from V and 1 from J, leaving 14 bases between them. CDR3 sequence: CASSETSAGINYGYTF. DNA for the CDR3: TGTGCCAGCAGTGAAACTTCGGCAGGAATTAACTATGGCTACACCTTC.

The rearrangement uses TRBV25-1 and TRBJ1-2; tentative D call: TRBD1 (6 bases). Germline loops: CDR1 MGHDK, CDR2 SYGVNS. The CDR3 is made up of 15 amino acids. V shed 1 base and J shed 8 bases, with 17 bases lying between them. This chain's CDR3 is CASSELSKQGKGYTF. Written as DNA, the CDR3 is TGTGCCAGCAGTGAATTAAGTAAACAGGGCAAGGGCTACACCTTC.

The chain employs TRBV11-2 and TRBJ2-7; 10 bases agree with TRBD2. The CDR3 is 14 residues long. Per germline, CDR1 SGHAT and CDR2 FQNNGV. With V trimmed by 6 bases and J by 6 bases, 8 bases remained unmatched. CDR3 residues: CASRGAGGPREQYF. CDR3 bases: TGTGCCAGCAGAGGAGCGGGAGGGCCTCGCGAGCAGTACTTC. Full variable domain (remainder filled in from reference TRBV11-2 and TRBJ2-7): EAGVAQSPRYKIIEKRQSVAFWCNPISGHATLYWYQQILGQGPKLLIQFQNNGVVDDSQLPKDRFSAERLKGVDSTLKIQPAKLEDSAVYLCASRGAGGPREQYFGPGTRLTVT.

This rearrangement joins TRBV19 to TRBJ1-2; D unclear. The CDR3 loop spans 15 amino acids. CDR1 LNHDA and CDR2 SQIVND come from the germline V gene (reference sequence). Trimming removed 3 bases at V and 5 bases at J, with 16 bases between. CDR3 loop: CASSITVPQNYGYTF. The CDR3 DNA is TGTGCCAGTAGTATTACAGTCCCTCAGAATTATGGCTACACCTTC.

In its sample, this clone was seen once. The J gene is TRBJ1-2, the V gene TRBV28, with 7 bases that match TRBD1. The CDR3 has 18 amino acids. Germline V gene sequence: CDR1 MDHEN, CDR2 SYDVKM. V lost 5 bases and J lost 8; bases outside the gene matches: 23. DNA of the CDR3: TGTGCCAGCAGTATCCCCTCATCGTGGACAGGACTTATGGGGGGCTACACCTTC. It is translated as CASSIPSSWTGLMGGYTF.

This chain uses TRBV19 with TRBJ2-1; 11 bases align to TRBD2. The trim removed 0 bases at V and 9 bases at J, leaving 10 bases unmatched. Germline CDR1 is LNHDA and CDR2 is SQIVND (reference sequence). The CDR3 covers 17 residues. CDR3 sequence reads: CASSIETGTSGGGEQFF. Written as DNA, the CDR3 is TGTGCCAGTAGTATAGAAACCGGGACTAGCGGCGGGGGTGAGCAGTTCTTC.

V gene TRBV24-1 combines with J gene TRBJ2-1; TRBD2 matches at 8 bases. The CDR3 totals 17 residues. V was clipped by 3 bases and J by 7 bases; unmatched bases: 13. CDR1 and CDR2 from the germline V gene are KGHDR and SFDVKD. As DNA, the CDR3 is TGTGCCACCAGTGATCCCCTCGTAGCGGGGAGAGTTAATGAGCAGTTCTTC. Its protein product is CATSDPLVAGRVNEQFF.

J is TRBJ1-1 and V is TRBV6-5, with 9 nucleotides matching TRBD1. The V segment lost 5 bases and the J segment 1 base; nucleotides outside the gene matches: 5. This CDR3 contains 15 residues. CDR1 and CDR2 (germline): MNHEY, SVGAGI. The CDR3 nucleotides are TGTGCCAGCAGTCCCGACAGGGGGTCGAACACTGAAGCTTTCTTT. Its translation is CASSPDRGSNTEAFF.

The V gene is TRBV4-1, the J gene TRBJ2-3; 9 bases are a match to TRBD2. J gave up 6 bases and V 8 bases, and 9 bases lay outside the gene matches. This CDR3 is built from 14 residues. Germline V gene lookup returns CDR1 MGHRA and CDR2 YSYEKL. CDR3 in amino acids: CASARLAGLDTQYF. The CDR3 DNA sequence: TGCGCCAGCGCGCGGCTAGCGGGGTTGGATACGCAGTATTTT.

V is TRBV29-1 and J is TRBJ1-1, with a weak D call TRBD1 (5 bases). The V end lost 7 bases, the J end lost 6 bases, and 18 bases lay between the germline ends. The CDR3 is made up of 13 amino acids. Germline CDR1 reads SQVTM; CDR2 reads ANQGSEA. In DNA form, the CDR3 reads TGCAGCGGTCAGAACTTGGGGGGAGCTGAAGCTTTCTTT. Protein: CSGQNLGGAEAFF.

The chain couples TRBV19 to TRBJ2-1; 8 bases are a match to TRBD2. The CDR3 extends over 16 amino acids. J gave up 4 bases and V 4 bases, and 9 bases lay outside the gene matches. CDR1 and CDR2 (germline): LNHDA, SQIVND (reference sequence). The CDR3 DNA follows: TGTGCCAGTAGTACCCGGGCCTTAGCGGGGTACAATGAGCAGTTCTTC. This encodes CASSTRALAGYNEQFF.

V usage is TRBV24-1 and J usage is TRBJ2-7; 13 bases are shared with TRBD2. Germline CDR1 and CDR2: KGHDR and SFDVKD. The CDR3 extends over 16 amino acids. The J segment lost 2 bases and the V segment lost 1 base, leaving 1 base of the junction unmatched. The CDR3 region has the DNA TGTGCCACCAGTGATTTCGGGACTAGCGGGACCTACGAGCAGTACTTC. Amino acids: CATSDFGTSGTYEQYF.

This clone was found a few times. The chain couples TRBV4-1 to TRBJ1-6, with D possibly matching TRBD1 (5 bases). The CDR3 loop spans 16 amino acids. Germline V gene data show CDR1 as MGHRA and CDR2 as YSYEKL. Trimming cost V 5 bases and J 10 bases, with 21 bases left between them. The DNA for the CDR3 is TGCGCCAGCAGCTCTTTGGACATCCTCCGCCAGTCACCCCTCCACTTT. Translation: CASSSLDILRQSPLHF.

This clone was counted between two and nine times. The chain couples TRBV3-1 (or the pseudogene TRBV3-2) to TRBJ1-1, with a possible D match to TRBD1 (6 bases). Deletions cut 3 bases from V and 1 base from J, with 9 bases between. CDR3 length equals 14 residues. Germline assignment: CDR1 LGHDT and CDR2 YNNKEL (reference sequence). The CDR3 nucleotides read TGTGCCAGCAGCCAGCTGACAGGGAACACTGAAGCTTTCTTT. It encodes CASSQLTGNTEAFF.

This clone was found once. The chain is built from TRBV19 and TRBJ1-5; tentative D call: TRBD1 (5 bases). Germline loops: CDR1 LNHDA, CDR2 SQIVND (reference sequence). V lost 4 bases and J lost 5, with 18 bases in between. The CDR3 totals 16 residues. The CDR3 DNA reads TGTGCCAGTAGTACCATGGGGGAGGGAGTGGATCAGCCCCAGCATTTT. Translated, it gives CASSTMGEGVDQPQHF. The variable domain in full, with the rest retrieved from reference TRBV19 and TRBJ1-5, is DGGITQSPKYLFRKEGQNVTLSCEQNLNHDAMYWYRQDPGQGLRLIYYSQIVNDFQKGDIAEGYSVSREKKESFPLTVTSAQKNPTAFYLCASSTMGEGVDQPQHFGDGTRLSIL.

The CDR3 region is CASSPYPVTEAFF. The CDR3 DNA is TGTGCCAGCAGCCCGTATCCGGTGACTGAAGCTTTCTTT. V is TRBV7-8 and J is TRBJ1-1; no definite D call. The germline CDR1 and CDR2 sequences are SGHVS and FQNEAQ. This CDR3 is built from 13 residues. V gave up 5 bases and J gave up 5 bases, with 12 bases separating them.